The rows below give T cell receptor beta chains drawn from one sample of a study of cytomegalovirus exposure and HLA in healthy donors. Clones were sequenced by immunoSEQ multiplex PCR, and TCRdb holds only the in-frame ones, with some missing. The top ten hold around 5.4% of the sample, which has 200,000 to 250,000 clones, around four fifths seen once. Sequencing input: PBMCs. These receptors all stem from a woman under 30 in good health and CMV-seronegative. Both conserved end residues are part of each CDR3. The order of the fields is J gene, V gene, CDR3 protein.

>TRBJ1-4|TRBV11-2
CASSPTGTNNEKLFF
>TRBJ1-2|TRBV5-8
CASSLVINYGYTF
>TRBJ1-4|TRBV6-1
CASIRRQGEKLFF
>TRBJ1-1|TRBV5-1
CASSPRAGGTEAFF
>TRBJ1-2|TRBV9
CASSPGQGNYGYTF
>TRBJ2-5|TRBV27
CASSIGRRPQETQYF
>TRBJ2-1|TRBV27
CASSGLAGEGSYNEQFF
>TRBJ2-5|TRBV10-2
CASSGVSLGLGETQYF
>TRBJ1-6|TRBV19
CASSVGGLPLHF
>TRBJ2-3|TRBV30
CAWSRGAGAQYF
>TRBJ1-6|TRBV5-1
CASSFEGSSYNSPLHF
>TRBJ2-7|TRBV6-5
CASSSRAEPTYEQYF
>TRBJ1-2|TRBV28
CASSLMAGGYGYTF
>TRBJ1-2|TRBV30
CAWSDKSDYGYTF
>TRBJ2-1|TRBV2
CASMGQDYNEQFF
>TRBJ2-1|TRBV28
CASSVKWEQFF
>TRBJ2-4|TRBV28
CASSWAQQGAKNIQYF
>TRBJ1-1|TRBV2
CASCRQGNTEAFF
>TRBJ2-7|TRBV11-2
CASTPTSGIYEQYF
>TRBJ2-1|TRBV30
CAWNGAGAENEQFF
>TRBJ2-2|TRBV27
CASRPNTGELFF
>TRBJ1-1|TRBV4-1
CASSQGKFMNTEAFF
>TRBJ2-3|TRBV2
CASRASLASSTDTQYF
>TRBJ1-1|TRBV10-3
CAISEPGQGTANTEAFF
>TRBJ2-7|TRBV4-1
CASSQATGGPYEQYF
>TRBJ2-7|TRBV7-8
CASSSGLEQYF
>TRBJ2-7|TRBV5-1
CASRREQGSYEQYF
>TRBJ1-6|TRBV2
CASSEGGPPPLHF
>TRBJ2-7|TRBV5-1
CASSSERLYRGFYEQYF
>TRBJ1-6|TRBV4-1
CASSQVRTGGRSPLHF
>TRBJ1-1|TRBV19
CASSRGTVNTEAFF
>TRBJ1-1|TRBV29-1
CSAAPGRKSEAFF
>TRBJ2-3|TRBV2
CASRGGGPSTDTQYF
>TRBJ2-7|TRBV6-6
CASSYGRGPYEQYF
>TRBJ1-1|TRBV30
CAWSVEQWAFF
>TRBJ2-7|TRBV6-1
CASSPGPSYEQYF
>TRBJ2-7|TRBV20-1
CSGLGVTEQYF
>TRBJ2-7|TRBV5-4
CASSLGGGRDSEQYF
>TRBJ2-1|TRBV5-1
CASSLADHLGFF
>TRBJ2-7|TRBV29-1
CSVEGEGAYEQYF
>TRBJ1-3|TRBV4-2
CASSQDAGGGGNTIYF
>TRBJ1-1|TRBV28
CASSLWGAGRTEAFF
>TRBJ2-3|TRBV9
CASSVGPGDTQYF
>TRBJ2-1|TRBV15
CATSRDVEGGNEQFF
>TRBJ2-6|TRBV5-1
CASSFGTMSGANVLTF
>TRBJ2-1|TRBV7-9
CASSLSASSDEQFF
>TRBJ2-7|TRBV6-5
CASSYVAWEQYF
>TRBJ1-1|TRBV5-1
CASSFNLNTEAFF
>TRBJ2-2|TRBV2
CASSEAGLNTGELFF